This T cell receptor beta chain was observed in a study of shared clonotypes between healthy human individuals. Repertoires were generated with immunoSEQ multiplex PCR, while TCRdb's copy carries only in-frame clones and drops some. Of about 2.3 million clones in the sample, 80% to 95% were seen once. The CDR3 sequence is 12 residues long. V was pared by 8 bases and J by 6 bases, with 11 bases between. None of the donors, who were healthy HIV-negative adults, had recently had acute infections or vaccinations. The genes are TRBV5-3 and TRBJ2-2, with D possibly being TRBD2 (6 bases). TRBV5-3 is flagged as an ORF with uncertain function. The sequencing sample was made of naive CD4+ T cells from PBMCs. Subset defined: CD45RA+ positively selected. This TCR came from a man aged 18 to 30 in good health. Some clones in this sample may be carry-over from other donors' samples. The DNA for the CDR3 is TGTGCCAGCCAGTGGGGGGCCGGGGAGCTGTTTTTT. Amino acids: CASQWGAGELFF.